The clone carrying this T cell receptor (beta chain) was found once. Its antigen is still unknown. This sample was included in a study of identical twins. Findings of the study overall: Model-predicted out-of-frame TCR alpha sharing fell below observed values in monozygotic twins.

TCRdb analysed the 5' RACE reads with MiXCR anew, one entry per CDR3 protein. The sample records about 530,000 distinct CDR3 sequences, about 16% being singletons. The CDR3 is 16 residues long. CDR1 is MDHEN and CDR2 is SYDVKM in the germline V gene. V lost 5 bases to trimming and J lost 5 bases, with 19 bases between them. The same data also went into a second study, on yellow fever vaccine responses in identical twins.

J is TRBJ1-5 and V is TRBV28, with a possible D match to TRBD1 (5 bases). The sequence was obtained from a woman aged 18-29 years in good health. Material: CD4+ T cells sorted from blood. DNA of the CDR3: TGTGCCAGCAGTGGCGAGGGGACCCCGCGGGATCAGCCCCAGCATTTT. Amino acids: CASSGEGTPRDQPQHF.